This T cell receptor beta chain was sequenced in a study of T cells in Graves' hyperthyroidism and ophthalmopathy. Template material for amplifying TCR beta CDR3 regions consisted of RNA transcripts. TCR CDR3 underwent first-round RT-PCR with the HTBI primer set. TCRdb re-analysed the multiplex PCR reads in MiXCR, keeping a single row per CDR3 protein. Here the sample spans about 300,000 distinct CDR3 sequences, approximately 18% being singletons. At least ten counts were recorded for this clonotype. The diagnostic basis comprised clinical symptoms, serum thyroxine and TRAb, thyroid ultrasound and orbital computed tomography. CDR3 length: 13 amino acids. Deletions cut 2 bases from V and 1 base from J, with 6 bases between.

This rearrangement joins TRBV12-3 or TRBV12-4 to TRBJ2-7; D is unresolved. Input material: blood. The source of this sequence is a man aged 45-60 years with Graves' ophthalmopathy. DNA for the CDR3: TGTGCCAGCAGTTTACTAGGATCCTACGAGCAGTACTTC. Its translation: CASSLLGSYEQYF.